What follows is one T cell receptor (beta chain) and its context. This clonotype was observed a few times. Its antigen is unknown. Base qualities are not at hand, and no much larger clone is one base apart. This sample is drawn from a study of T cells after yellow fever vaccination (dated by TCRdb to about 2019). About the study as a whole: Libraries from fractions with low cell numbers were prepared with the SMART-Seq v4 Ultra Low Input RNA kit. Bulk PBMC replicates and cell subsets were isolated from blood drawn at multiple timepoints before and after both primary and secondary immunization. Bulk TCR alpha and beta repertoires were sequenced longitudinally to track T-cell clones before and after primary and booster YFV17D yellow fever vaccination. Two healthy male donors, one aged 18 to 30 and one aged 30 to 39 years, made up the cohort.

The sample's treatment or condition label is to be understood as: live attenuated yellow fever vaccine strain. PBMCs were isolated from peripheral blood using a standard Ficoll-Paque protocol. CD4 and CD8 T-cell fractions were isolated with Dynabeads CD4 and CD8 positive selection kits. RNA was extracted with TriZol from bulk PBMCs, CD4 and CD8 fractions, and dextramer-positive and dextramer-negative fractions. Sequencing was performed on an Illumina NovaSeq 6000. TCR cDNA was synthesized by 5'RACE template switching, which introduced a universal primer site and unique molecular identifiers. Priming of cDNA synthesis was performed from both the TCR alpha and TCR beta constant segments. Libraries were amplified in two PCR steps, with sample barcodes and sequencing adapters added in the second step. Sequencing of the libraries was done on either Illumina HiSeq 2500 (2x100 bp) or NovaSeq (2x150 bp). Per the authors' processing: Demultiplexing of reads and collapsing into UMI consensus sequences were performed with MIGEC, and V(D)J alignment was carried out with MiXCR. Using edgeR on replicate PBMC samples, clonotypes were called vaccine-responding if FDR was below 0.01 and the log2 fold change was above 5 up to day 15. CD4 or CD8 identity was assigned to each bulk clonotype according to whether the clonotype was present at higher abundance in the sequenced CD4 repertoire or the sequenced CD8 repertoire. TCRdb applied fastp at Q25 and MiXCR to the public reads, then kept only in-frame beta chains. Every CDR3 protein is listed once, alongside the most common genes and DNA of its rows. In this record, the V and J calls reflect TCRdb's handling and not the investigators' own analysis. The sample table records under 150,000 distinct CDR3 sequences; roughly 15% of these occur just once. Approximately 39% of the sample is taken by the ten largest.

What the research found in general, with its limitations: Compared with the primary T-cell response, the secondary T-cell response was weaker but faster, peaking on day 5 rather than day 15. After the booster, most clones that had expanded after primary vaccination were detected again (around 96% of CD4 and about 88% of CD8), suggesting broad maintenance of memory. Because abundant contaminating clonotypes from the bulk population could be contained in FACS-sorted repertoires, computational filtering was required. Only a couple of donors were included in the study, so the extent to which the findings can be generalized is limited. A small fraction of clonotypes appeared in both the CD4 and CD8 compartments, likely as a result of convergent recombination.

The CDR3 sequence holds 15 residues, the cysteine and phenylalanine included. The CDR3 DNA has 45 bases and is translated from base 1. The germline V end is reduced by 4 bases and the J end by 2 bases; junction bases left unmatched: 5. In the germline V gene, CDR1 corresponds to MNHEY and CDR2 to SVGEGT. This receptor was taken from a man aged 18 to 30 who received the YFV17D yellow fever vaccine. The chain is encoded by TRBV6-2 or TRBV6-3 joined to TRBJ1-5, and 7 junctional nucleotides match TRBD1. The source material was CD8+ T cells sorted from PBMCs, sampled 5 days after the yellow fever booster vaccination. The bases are TGTGCCAGCAGTTTGGGACAGTTTCGCAATCAGCCCCAGCATTTT. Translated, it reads CASSLGQFRNQPQHF.